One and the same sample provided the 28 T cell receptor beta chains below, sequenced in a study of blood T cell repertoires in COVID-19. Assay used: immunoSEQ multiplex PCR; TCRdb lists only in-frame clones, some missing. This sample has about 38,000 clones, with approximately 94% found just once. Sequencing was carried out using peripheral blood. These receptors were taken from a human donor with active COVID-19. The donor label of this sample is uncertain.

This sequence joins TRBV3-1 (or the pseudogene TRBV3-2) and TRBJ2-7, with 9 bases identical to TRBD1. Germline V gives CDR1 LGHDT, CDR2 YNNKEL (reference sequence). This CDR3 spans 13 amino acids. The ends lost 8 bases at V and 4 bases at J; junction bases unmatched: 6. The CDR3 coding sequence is TGTGCCAGCCAAGGACAGGGGCTATACGAGCAGTACTTC. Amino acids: CASQGQGLYEQYF.

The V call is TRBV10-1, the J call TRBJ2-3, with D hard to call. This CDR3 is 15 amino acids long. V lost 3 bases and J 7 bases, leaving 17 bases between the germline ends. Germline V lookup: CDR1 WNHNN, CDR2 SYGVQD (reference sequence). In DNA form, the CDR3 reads TGCGCCAGCAGTGAAAATACCCTTGGCCCGAATACGCAGTATTTT. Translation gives CASSENTLGPNTQYF.

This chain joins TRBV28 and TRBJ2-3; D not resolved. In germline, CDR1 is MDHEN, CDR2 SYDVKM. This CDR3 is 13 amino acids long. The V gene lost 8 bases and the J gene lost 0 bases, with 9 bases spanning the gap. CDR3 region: CASGPRSTDTQYF. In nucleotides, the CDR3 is TGTGCCAGCGGCCCCCGTAGCACAGATACGCAGTATTTT.

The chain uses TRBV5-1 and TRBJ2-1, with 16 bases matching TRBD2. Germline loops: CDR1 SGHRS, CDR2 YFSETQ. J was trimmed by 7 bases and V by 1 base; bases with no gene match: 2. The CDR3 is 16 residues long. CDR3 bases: TGCGCCAGCAGCTTGTCGGGACTAGCGGGGGGGAATGAGCAGTTCTTC. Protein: CASSLSGLAGGNEQFF.

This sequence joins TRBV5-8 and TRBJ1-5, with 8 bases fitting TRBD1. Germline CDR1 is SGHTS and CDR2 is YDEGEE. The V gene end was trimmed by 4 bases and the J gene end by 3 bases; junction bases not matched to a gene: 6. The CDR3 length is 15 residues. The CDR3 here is CASSIGTGYNQPQHF. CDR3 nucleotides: TGTGCCAGCAGCATCGGGACAGGCTACAATCAGCCCCAGCATTTT.

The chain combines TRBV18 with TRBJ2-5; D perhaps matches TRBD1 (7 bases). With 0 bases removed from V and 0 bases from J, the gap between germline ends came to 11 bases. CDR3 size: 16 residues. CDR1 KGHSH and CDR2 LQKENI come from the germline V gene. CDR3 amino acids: CASSPPGGQYQETQYF. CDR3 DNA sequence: TGTGCCAGCTCACCACCGGGGGGACAGTACCAAGAGACCCAGTACTTC.

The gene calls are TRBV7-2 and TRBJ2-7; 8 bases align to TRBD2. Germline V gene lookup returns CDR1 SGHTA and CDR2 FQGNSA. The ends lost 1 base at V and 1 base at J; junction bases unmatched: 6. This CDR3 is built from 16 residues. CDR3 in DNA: TGTGCCAGCAGCTTAGAATCGGGGGGGTCATCCTACGAGCAGTACTTC. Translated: CASSLESGGSSYEQYF.

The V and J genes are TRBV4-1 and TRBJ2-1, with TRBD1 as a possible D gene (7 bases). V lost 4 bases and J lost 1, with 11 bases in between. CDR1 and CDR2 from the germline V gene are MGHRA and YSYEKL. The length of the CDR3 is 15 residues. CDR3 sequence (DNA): TGCGCCAGCAGCCCTCAGGGGGGATCCTACAATGAGCAGTTCTTC. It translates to CASSPQGGSYNEQFF.

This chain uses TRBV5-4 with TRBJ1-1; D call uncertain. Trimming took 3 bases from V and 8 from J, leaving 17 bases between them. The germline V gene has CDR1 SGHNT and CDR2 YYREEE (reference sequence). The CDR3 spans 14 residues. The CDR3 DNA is TGTGCCAGCAGCTGGAAAGGAGACGGATCCGAAGCTTTCTTT. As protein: CASSWKGDGSEAFF.

The CDR3 coding sequence is TGTGCCAGCAGTACTACAGGGGTAACCCGACGCCGAGCTTTCTTT. Translated, it gives CASSTTGVTRRRAFF. The chain has TRBV6-5 and TRBJ1-1; TRBD1 agrees at 7 bases. Unmatched junction bases numbered 16, after V lost 5 bases and J lost 10 bases. CDR1 is MNHEY, CDR2 SVGAGI, per germline. The CDR3 loop spans 15 amino acids.

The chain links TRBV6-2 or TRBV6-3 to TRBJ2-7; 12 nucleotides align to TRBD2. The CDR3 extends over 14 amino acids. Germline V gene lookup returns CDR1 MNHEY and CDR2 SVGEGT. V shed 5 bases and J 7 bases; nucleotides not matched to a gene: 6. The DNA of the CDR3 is TGTGCCAGCAGTCTGACTAGCGGGAGTCGGGAGCAGTACTTC. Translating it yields CASSLTSGSREQYF.

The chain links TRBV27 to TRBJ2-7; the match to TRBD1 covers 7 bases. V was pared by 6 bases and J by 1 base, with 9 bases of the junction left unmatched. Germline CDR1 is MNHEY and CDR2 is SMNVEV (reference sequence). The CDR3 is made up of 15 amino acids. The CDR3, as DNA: TGTGCCAGCAGCCGACAGGGTAAAAATTCCTACGAGCAGTACTTC. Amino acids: CASSRQGKNSYEQYF.

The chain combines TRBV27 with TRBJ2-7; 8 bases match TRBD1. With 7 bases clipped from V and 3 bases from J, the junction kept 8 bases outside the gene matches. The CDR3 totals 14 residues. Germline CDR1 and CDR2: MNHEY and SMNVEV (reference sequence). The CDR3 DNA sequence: TGTGCCAGCAAACCGGGACAGGTAGGCTACGAGCAGTACTTC. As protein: CASKPGQVGYEQYF.

CDR3: CASSESGGRSSNQPQHF. The CDR3 DNA reads TGTGCCAGCAGTGAAAGTGGGGGCAGGTCGAGCAATCAGCCCCAGCATTTT. The rearrangement uses TRBV6-1 and TRBJ1-5; D is perhaps TRBD1 (6 bases). Germline V gene lookup returns CDR1 MNHNS and CDR2 SASEGT. V was cut by 2 bases and J by 1 base, with 15 bases left in between. This CDR3 region has 17 residues.

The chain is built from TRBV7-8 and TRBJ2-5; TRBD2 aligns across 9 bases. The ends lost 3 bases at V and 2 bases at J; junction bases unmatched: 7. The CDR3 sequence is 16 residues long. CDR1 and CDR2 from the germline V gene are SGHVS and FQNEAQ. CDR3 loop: CASSFLAGRKQETQYF. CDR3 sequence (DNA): TGTGCCAGCAGCTTTCTAGCGGGGCGAAAACAAGAGACCCAGTACTTC. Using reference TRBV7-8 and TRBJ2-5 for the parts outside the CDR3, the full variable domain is GAGVSQSPRYKVAKRGQDVALRCDPISGHVSLFWYQQALGQGPEFLTYFQNEAQLDKSGLPSDRFFAERPEGSVSTLKIQRTQQEDSAVYLCASSFLAGRKQETQYFGPGTRLLVL.

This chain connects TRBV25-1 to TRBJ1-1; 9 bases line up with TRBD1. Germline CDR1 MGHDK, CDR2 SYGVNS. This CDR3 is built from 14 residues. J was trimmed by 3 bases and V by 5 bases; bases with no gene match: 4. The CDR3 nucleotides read TGTGCCAGCAGTTACAGGGGGCGCGACACTGAAGCTTTCTTT. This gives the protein CASSYRGRDTEAFF.

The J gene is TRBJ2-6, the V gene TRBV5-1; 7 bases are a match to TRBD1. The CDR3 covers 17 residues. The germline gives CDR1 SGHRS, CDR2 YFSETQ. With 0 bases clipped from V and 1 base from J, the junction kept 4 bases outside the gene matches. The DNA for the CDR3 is TGCGCCAGCAGCTTGGGAGGGGGCGCATCTGGGGCCAACGTCCTGACTTTC. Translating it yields CASSLGGGASGANVLTF.

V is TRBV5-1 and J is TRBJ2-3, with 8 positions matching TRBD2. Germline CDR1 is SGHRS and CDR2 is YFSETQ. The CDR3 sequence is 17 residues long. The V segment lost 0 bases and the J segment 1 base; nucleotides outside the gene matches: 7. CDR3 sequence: CASSLALSAGGTDTQYF. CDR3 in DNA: TGCGCCAGCAGCTTGGCCTTGTCAGCGGGGGGCACAGATACGCAGTATTTT.

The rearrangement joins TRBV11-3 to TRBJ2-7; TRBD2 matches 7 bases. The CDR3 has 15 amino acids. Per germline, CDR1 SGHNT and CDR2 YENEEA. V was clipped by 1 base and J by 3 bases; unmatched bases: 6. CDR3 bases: TGTGCCAGCAGCTTAGGAGCGGGGCCGAGCTACGAGCAGTACTTC. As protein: CASSLGAGPSYEQYF.

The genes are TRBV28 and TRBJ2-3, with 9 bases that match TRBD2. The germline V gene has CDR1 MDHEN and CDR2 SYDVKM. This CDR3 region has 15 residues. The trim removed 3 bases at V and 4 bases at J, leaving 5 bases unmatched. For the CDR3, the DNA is TGTGCCAGCAGTTTTGTAGCGGGAGTCGCAGATACGCAGTATTTT. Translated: CASSFVAGVADTQYF.

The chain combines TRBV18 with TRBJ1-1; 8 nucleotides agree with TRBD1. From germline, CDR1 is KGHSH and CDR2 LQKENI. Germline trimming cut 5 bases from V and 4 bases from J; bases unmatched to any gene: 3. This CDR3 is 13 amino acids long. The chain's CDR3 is CASSGQGGTEAFF. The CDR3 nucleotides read TGTGCCAGCTCAGGACAGGGAGGCACTGAAGCTTTCTTT.

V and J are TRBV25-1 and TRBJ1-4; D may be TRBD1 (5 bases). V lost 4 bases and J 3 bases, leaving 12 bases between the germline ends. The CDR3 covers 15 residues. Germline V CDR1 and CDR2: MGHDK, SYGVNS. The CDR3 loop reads CASSVRDRANEKLFF. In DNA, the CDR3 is TGTGCCAGCAGTGTCAGGGATAGGGCTAATGAAAAACTGTTTTTT.

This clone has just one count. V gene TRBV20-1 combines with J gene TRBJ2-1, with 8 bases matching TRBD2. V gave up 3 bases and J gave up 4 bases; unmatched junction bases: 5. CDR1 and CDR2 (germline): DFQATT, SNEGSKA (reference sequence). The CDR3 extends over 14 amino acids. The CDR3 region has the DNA TGCAGTGCTAGTCGATTAGCGGGGTACAATGAGCAGTTCTTC. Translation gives CSASRLAGYNEQFF.

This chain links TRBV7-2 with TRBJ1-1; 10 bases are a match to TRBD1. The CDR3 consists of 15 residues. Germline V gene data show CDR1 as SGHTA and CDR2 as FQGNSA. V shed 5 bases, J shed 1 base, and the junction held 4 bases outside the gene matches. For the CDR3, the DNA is TGTGCCAGCAGCCCCAGGACAGGGGGGAACACTGAAGCTTTCTTT. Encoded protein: CASSPRTGGNTEAFF.

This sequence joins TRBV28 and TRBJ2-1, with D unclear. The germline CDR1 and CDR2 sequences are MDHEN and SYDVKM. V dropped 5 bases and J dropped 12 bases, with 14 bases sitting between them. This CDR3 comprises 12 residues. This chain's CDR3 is CASSISYMVQFF. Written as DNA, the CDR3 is TGTGCCAGCAGTATTAGCTATATGGTGCAGTTCTTC.

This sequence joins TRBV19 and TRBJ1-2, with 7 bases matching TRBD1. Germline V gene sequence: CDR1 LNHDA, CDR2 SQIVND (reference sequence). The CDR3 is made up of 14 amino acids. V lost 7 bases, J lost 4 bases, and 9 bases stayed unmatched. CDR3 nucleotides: TGTGCCAGTACCCTCCGAGGGGGCGGCTATGGCTACACCTTC. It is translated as CASTLRGGGYGYTF. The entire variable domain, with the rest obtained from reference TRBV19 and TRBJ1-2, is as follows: DGGITQSPKYLFRKEGQNVTLSCEQNLNHDAMYWYRQDPGQGLRLIYYSQIVNDFQKGDIAEGYSVSREKKESFPLTVTSAQKNPTAFYLCASTLRGGGYGYTFGSGTRLTVV.

Written as DNA, the CDR3 is TGTGCCAGCAGTCTACAGGGGGCCCAACTCTTCCTAAACACTGAAGCTTTCTTT. This encodes CASSLQGAQLFLNTEAFF. The chain combines TRBV7-9 with TRBJ1-1, with 9 bases fitting TRBD1. This CDR3 spans 18 amino acids. V dropped 6 bases and J dropped 2; count of bases not matched to a gene: 16. Looked up from germline, CDR1 is SEHNR and CDR2 is FQNEAQ (reference sequence).

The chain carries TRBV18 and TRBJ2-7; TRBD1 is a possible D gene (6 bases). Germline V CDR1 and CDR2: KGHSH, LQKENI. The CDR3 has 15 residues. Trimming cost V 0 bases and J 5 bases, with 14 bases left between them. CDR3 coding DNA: TGTGCCAGCTCACCACCTTCAGTACAGGGAAACGAGCAGTACTTC. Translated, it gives CASSPPSVQGNEQYF. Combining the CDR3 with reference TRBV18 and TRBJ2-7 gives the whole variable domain NAGVMQNPRHLVRRRGQEARLRCSPMKGHSHVYWYRQLPEEGLKFMVYLQKENIIDESGMPKERFSAEFPKEGPSILRIQQVVRGDSAAYFCASSPPSVQGNEQYFGPGTRLTVT.